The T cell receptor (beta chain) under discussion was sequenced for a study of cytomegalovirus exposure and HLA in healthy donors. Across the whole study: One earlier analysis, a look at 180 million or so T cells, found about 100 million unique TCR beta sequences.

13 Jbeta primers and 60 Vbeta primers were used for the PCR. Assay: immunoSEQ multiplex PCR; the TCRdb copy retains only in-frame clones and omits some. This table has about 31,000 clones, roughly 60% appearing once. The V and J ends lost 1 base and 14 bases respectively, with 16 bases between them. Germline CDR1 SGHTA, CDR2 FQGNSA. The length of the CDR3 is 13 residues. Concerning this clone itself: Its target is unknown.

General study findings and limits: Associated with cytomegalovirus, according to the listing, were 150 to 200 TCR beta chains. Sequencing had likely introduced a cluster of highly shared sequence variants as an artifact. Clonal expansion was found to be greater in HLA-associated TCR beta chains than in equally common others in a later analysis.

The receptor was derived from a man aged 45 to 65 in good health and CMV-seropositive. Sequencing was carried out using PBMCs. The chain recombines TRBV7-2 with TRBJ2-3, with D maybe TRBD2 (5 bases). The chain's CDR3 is CASSLGIARSRYF. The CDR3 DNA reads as TGTGCCAGCAGCTTAGGAATAGCGAGGTCCCGGTATTTT.